Listed below are T cell receptor beta chains from one sample, sequenced in a study of T cell changes during pregnancy in multiple sclerosis. Measured with immunoSEQ multiplex PCR; TCRdb has only the in-frame clones, and not every one. The sample has over 100,000 clones, roughly nine tenths seen once. The specimen was peripheral blood, collected in the third trimester of pregnancy. Receptor source: a female donor with multiple sclerosis, enrolled in a pregnancy study. CDR3s include the opening cysteine and the closing phenylalanine or tryptophan. D genes are given only for firm matches. Rows may omit the clone size; those that give it use once, few, many or a size class.

v_gene: TRBV2
j_gene: TRBJ2-1
abundance: -
d_gene: -
CDR3nt: TGTGCCAGCAGTGCTGCGCACAATGAGCAGTTCTTC
CDR3aa: CASSAAHNEQFF

v_gene: TRBV25-1
j_gene: TRBJ1-4
abundance: -
d_gene: TRBD1
CDR3nt: TGTGCCAGCAGTTTACCGAGGGGGCGGGGTAATGAAAAACTGTTTTTT
CDR3aa: CASSLPRGRGNEKLFF

v_gene: TRBV9
j_gene: TRBJ1-1
abundance: -
d_gene: -
CDR3nt: TGTGCCAGCAGCGCTCACCAGGGGCGTTTGAACACTGAAGCTTTCTTT
CDR3aa: CASSAHQGRLNTEAFF

v_gene: TRBV5-1
j_gene: TRBJ2-7
abundance: -
d_gene: TRBD2
CDR3nt: TGCGCCAGCAGCGTCGGACTAGCGGGAGGGCCTCCGTCTCTCTACGAGCAGTACTTC
CDR3aa: CASSVGLAGGPPSLYEQYF

v_gene: TRBV19
j_gene: TRBJ2-7
abundance: -
d_gene: TRBD1
CDR3nt: TGTGCCAGTAGCGGGACAGGTACTCTCTACGAGCAGTACTTC
CDR3aa: CASSGTGTLYEQYF

v_gene: TRBV7-2
j_gene: TRBJ2-7
abundance: -
d_gene: -
CDR3nt: TGTGCCAGCAGCTTAGCGGGAGGCAATGGGTTATACGAGCAGTACTTC
CDR3aa: CASSLAGGNGLYEQYF

v_gene: TRBV5-1
j_gene: TRBJ1-2
abundance: -
d_gene: -
CDR3nt: TGCGCCAGCAGCCTGCGGGGGACAACCGGCCCCCATAACTATGGCTACACCTTC
CDR3aa: CASSLRGTTGPHNYGYTF

v_gene: TRBV11-2
j_gene: TRBJ1-3
abundance: -
d_gene: -
CDR3nt: TGTGCCAGCAGCACCATACGGACGGAGGAGATAGGAAACACCATATATTTT
CDR3aa: CASSTIRTEEIGNTIYF

v_gene: TRBV7-9
j_gene: TRBJ1-2
abundance: -
d_gene: -
CDR3nt: TGTGCCAGCGAAAACGTCGGGACACCCACTAACTATGGCTACACCTTC
CDR3aa: CASENVGTPTNYGYTF

v_gene: TRBV7-9
j_gene: TRBJ1-4
abundance: -
d_gene: -
CDR3nt: TGTGCCAGCAGCCGGGGGGCAACTAATGAAAAACTGTTTTTT
CDR3aa: CASSRGATNEKLFF

v_gene: TRBV11-1
j_gene: TRBJ1-3
abundance: -
d_gene: TRBD1
CDR3nt: TGTGCCAGCAGCTTAACCGTGGGACAGCGAGATCGCTCTGGAAACACCATATATTTT
CDR3aa: CASSLTVGQRDRSGNTIYF

v_gene: TRBV6-5
j_gene: TRBJ2-3
abundance: -
d_gene: -
CDR3nt: TGTGCCAGCAGTTCCGCCAGCCCCACAGGATCAGATACGCAGTATTTT
CDR3aa: CASSSASPTGSDTQYF

v_gene: TRBV21-1
j_gene: TRBJ1-1
abundance: -
d_gene: -
CDR3nt: TGTGCCAGCAGCAAACCGTCCCGTCCGGCTTTCTTT
CDR3aa: CASSKPSRPAFF

v_gene: TRBV19
j_gene: TRBJ1-2
abundance: -
d_gene: TRBD1
CDR3nt: TGTGCCAGTAGTAACCGGGACAGGGGGTTTGTAGATGGCTACACCTTC
CDR3aa: CASSNRDRGFVDGYTF

v_gene: TRBV9
j_gene: TRBJ1-2
abundance: -
d_gene: -
CDR3nt: TGTGCCAGCAGCGTCTCAGGGGACCGCTACTATGGCTACACCTTC
CDR3aa: CASSVSGDRYYGYTF

v_gene: TRBV30
j_gene: TRBJ2-1
abundance: -
d_gene: TRBD1
CDR3nt: TGTGCCTGGAGTGTACAGGGGCTAGCCTCCTACAATGAGCAGTTCTTC
CDR3aa: CAWSVQGLASYNEQFF

v_gene: TRBV27
j_gene: TRBJ2-5
abundance: once
d_gene: TRBD2
CDR3nt: TGTGCCAGCAGTCCCCCGGGGGGAGAGACCCAGTACTTC
CDR3aa: CASSPPGGETQYF

v_gene: TRBV28
j_gene: TRBJ2-7
abundance: -
d_gene: -
CDR3nt: TGTGCCAGCAGTTTATCCGATGCATACAGGGGGGGGTACGAGCAGTACTTC
CDR3aa: CASSLSDAYRGGYEQYF

v_gene: TRBV5-1
j_gene: TRBJ2-1
abundance: -
d_gene: TRBD1
CDR3nt: TGCGCCAGCAGCTTGGAGAAGGGGGCGTGGAATGAGCAGTTCTTC
CDR3aa: CASSLEKGAWNEQFF

v_gene: TRBV20-1
j_gene: TRBJ2-5
abundance: few
d_gene: -
CDR3nt: TGCAGTGCCATTAGTTGGGAGACCCAGTACTTC
CDR3aa: CSAISWETQYF

v_gene: TRBV9
j_gene: TRBJ2-5
abundance: -
d_gene: TRBD2
CDR3nt: TGTGCCAGCAGCGGAGGACTAGCGGGTAACCAAGAGACCCAGTACTTC
CDR3aa: CASSGGLAGNQETQYF

v_gene: TRBV5-1
j_gene: TRBJ2-1
abundance: -
d_gene: TRBD2
CDR3nt: TGCGCCAGCAGCTTCGGACTAGCGGGGGCTTCAAGCTCCTACAATGAGCAGTTCTTC
CDR3aa: CASSFGLAGASSSYNEQFF

v_gene: TRBV4-2
j_gene: TRBJ2-3
abundance: once
d_gene: TRBD2
CDR3nt: TGTGCCAGCAGCCAAGGGGCGGCGGGAGATAGCACAGATACGCAGTATTTT
CDR3aa: CASSQGAAGDSTDTQYF

v_gene: TRBV5-6
j_gene: TRBJ1-6
abundance: -
d_gene: -
CDR3nt: TGTGCCAGCAGACCTTACCAGGGTCCCCAGGCACCCCTCCACTTT
CDR3aa: CASRPYQGPQAPLHF

v_gene: TRBV30
j_gene: TRBJ2-1
abundance: once
d_gene: -
CDR3nt: TGTGCCTGGAGTGGACAAAGGCAGGGGTACAATGAGCAGTTCTTC
CDR3aa: CAWSGQRQGYNEQFF

v_gene: TRBV6-1
j_gene: TRBJ1-2
abundance: -
d_gene: -
CDR3nt: TGTGCCAGCAGTGAAACTATCGGGGTCTATGGCTACACCTTC
CDR3aa: CASSETIGVYGYTF

v_gene: TRBV10-3
j_gene: TRBJ1-5
abundance: -
d_gene: -
CDR3nt: TGTGCCATCAGCAACACTCTTGCGGGTCAGCCCCAGCATTTT
CDR3aa: CAISNTLAGQPQHF

v_gene: TRBV30
j_gene: TRBJ1-1
abundance: -
d_gene: -
CDR3nt: TGTGCCTGGAGTCAGGGATGGACTGAAGCTTTCTTT
CDR3aa: CAWSQGWTEAFF

v_gene: TRBV5-1
j_gene: TRBJ2-4
abundance: -
d_gene: -
CDR3nt: TGCGCCAGCAGGCCTGACTTAGCCAAAAACATTCAGTACTTC
CDR3aa: CASRPDLAKNIQYF

v_gene: TRBV6-5
j_gene: TRBJ2-4
abundance: -
d_gene: -
CDR3nt: TGTGCCAGCAGTTACTCCAGGGTAGCCAAAAACATTCAGTACTTC
CDR3aa: CASSYSRVAKNIQYF

v_gene: TRBV28
j_gene: TRBJ2-7
abundance: -
d_gene: TRBD1
CDR3nt: TGTGCCAGCAGTGGACAGGGGGTCTACGAGCAGTACTTC
CDR3aa: CASSGQGVYEQYF

v_gene: TRBV30
j_gene: TRBJ1-1
abundance: -
d_gene: -
CDR3nt: TGTGCCTGGAACGACAGAACAGAAGCTTTCTTT
CDR3aa: CAWNDRTEAFF

v_gene: TRBV29-1
j_gene: TRBJ1-2
abundance: -
d_gene: -
CDR3nt: TGCAGCGTCCCTCTTCCATTACAGGGTTATGGCTACACCTTC
CDR3aa: CSVPLPLQGYGYTF

v_gene: TRBV4-2
j_gene: TRBJ2-2
abundance: -
d_gene: TRBD1
CDR3nt: TGTGCCAGCAGCCAGCTCCGGGACAGGGGGCGCCGGGAGCTGTTTTTT
CDR3aa: CASSQLRDRGRRELFF

v_gene: TRBV29-1
j_gene: TRBJ2-7
abundance: -
d_gene: -
CDR3nt: TGCAGCGTTGTGGGGCCCGAGCAGTACTTC
CDR3aa: CSVVGPEQYF

v_gene: TRBV6-5
j_gene: TRBJ1-2
abundance: -
d_gene: -
CDR3nt: TGTGCCAGCAGTTCGGCAGGGGTTGGCTATGGCTACACCTTC
CDR3aa: CASSSAGVGYGYTF

v_gene: TRBV19
j_gene: TRBJ2-2
abundance: once
d_gene: TRBD1
CDR3nt: TGTGCCAGTAGTCCCCCAGGGGGCTGGGGGGAGCTGTTTTTT
CDR3aa: CASSPPGGWGELFF

v_gene: TRBV11-2
j_gene: TRBJ2-7
abundance: -
d_gene: TRBD1
CDR3nt: TGTGCCAGCAGCTTAAGGCCCGGGACAGGCTTCTACGAGCAGTACTTC
CDR3aa: CASSLRPGTGFYEQYF

v_gene: TRBV7-2
j_gene: TRBJ2-2
abundance: -
d_gene: TRBD2
CDR3nt: TGTGCCAGCAGCTTGGGCGGGGGTCATGGCGGGGAGCTGTTTTTT
CDR3aa: CASSLGGGHGGELFF

v_gene: TRBV28
j_gene: TRBJ2-7
abundance: -
d_gene: TRBD2
CDR3nt: TGTGCCAGCATGGCGGGAGGTGCCTACGAGCAGTACTTC
CDR3aa: CASMAGGAYEQYF